The sequence of this TCR beta chain was determined in a study of radiation and T cells in renal cell carcinoma. Study findings and constraints: Dominant CDR3 motifs occupied more repertoire in irradiated than control tumors. Irradiated tumors had higher TCR clonality than control tumors.

About this clone itself: Antigen: not known.

Treatment here: treatment-naive control, cytoreductive nephrectomy. The patient's renal cell carcinoma had clear cell pathology. The V and J ends lost 2 bases and 4 bases, in that order; junction bases with no gene match: 3. Per the germline V gene, CDR1 is SGHTA and CDR2 is FQGNSA. The CDR3 is 14 amino acids. Repertoires were generated with immunoSEQ multiplex PCR, while TCRdb's copy carries only in-frame clones and drops some. The top ten clones hold about 20% of a sample with around 23,000 clones, approximately 54% of them seen once. The gene calls are TRBV7-2 and TRBJ1-2; TRBD1 agrees at 8 bases. The sample was tumor tissue, taken from a patient whose treatment was nephrectomy without radiotherapy. The source is a human donor with renal cell carcinoma. CDR3 in amino acids: CASSLPGQAYGYTF. CDR3 nucleotides: TGTGCCAGCAGCTTACCGGGACAGGCCTATGGCTACACCTTC.